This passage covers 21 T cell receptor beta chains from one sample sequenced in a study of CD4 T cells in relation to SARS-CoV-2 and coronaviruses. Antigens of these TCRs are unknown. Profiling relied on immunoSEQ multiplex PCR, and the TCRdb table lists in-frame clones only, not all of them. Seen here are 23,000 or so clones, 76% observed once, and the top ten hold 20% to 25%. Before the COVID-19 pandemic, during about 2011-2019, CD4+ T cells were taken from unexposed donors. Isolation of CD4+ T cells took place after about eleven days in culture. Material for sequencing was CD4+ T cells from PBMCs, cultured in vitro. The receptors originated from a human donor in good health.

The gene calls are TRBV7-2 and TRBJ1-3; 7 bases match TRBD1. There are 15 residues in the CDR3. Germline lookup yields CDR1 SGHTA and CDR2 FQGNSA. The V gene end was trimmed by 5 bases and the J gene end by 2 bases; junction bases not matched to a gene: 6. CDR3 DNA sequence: TGTGCCAGCAGCCCCCGAGGGGGCCCTGGAAACACCATATATTTT. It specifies CASSPRGGPGNTIYF.

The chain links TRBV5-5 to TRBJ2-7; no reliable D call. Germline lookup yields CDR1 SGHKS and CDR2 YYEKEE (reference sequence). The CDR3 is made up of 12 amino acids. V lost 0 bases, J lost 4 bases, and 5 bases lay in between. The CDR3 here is CASSLAPYEQYF. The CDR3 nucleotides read TGTGCCAGCAGCTTGGCCCCATACGAGCAGTACTTC.

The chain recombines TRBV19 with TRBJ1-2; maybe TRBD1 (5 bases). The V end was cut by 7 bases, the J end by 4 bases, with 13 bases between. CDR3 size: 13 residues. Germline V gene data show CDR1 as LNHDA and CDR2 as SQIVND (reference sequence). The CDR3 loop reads CASNSPGLYGYTF. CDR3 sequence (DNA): TGTGCCAGTAACTCACCGGGACTCTATGGCTACACCTTC.

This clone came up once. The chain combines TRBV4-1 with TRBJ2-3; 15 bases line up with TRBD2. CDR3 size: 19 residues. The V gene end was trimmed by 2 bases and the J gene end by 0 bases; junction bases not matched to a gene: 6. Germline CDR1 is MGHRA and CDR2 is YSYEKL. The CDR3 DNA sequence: TGCGCCAGCAGCCAACGGGTCGGGACTAGCGGGAGGAGCACAGATACGCAGTATTTT. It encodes CASSQRVGTSGRSTDTQYF.

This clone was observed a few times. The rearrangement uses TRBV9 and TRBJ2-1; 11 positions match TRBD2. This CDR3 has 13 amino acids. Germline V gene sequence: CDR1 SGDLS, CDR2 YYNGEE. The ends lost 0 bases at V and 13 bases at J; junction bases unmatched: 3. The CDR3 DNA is TGTGCCAGCAGCGTAGAGACTAGCGGGGCTCAGTTCTTC. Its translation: CASSVETSGAQFF.

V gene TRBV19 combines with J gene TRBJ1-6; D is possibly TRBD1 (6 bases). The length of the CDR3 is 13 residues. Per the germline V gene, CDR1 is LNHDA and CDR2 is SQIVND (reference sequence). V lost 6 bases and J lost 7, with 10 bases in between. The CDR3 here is CASRNQGNSPLHF. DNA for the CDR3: TGTGCCAGTAGGAACCAGGGGAATTCACCCCTCCACTTT.

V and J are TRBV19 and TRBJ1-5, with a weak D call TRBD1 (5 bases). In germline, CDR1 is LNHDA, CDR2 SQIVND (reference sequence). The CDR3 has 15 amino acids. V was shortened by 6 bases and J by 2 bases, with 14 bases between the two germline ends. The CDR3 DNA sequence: TGTGCCAGTAGCGCGGGGGGGTCGGGCAATCAGCCCCAGCATTTT. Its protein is CASSAGGSGNQPQHF.

CDR3 region: CASSLAFSQPVSGELFF. The DNA for the CDR3 is TGTGCCAGCAGCTTAGCGTTTTCTCAGCCGGTTTCCGGGGAGCTGTTTTTT. J is TRBJ2-2 and V is TRBV7-2; no reliable D call. In germline, CDR1 is SGHTA, CDR2 FQGNSA. Trimming pared 0 bases from V and 6 bases from J, leaving 17 bases between. The CDR3 covers 17 residues.

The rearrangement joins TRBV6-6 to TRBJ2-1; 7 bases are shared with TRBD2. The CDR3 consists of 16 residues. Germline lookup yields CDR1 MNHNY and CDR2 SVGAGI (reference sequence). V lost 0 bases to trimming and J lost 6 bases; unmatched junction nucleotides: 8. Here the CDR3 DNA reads TGTGCCAGCAGTTACTCGTGGGTAGGGAGGGGCAATGAGCAGTTCTTC. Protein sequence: CASSYSWVGRGNEQFF.

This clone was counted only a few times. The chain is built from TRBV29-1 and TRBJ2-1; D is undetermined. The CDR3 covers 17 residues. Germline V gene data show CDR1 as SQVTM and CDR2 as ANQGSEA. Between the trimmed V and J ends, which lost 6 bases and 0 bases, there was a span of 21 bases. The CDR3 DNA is TGCAGCGTCCCCTCAATCTCGCGCTCCTTCTCCTACAATGAGCAGTTCTTC. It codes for CSVPSISRSFSYNEQFF.

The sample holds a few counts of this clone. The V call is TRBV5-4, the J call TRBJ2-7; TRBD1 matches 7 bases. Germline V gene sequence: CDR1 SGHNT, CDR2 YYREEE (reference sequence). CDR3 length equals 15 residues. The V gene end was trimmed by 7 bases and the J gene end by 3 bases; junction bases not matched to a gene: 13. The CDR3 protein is CASAGGRLGVYEQYF. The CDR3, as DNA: TGTGCCAGCGCAGGGGGACGTTTAGGAGTCTACGAGCAGTACTTC.

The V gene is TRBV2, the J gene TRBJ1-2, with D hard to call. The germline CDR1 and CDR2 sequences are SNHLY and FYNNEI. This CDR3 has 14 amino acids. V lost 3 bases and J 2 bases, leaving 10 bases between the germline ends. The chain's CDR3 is CASSDNSINYGYTF. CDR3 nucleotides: TGTGCCAGCAGTGATAACAGCATAAACTATGGCTACACCTTC.

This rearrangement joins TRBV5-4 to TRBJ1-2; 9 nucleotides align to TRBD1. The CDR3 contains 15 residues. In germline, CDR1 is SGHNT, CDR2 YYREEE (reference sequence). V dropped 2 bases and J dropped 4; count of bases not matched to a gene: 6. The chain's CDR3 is CASSFQDRGAYGYTF. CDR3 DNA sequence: TGTGCCAGCAGCTTTCAGGACAGGGGTGCCTATGGCTACACCTTC.

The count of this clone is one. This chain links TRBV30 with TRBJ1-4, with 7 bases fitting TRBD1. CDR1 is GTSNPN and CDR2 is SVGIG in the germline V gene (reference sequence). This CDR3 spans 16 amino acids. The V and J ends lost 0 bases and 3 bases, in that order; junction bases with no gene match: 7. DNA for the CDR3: TGTGCCTGGAGTGTACTTCCACAGGGGCCTAATGAAAAACTGTTTTTT. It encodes CAWSVLPQGPNEKLFF.

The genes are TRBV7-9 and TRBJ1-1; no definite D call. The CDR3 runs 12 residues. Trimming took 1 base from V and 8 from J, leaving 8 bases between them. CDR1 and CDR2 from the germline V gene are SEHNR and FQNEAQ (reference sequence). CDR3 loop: CASSLVGREAFF. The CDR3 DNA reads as TGTGCCAGCAGCTTAGTTGGCAGAGAAGCTTTCTTT.

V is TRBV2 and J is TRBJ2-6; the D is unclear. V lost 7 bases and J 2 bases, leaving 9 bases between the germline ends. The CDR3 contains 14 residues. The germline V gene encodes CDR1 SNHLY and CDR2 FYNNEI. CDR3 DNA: TGTGCCAGCAATCGAGAGGCTGGGGCCAACGTCCTGACTTTC. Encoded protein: CASNREAGANVLTF.

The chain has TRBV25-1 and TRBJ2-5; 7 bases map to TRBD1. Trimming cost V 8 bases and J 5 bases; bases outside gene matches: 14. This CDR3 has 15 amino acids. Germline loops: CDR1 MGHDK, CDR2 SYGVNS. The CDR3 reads CASSPGTAFTETQYF. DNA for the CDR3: TGTGCCAGCTCCCCCGGGACAGCGTTTACGGAGACCCAGTACTTC.

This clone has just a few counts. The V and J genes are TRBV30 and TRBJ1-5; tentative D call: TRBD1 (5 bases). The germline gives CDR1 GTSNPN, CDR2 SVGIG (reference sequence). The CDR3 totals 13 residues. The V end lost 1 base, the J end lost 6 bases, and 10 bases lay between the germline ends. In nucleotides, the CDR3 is TGTGCCTGGAGTGATGGGGACGCTCAGCCCCAGCATTTT. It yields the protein CAWSDGDAQPQHF.

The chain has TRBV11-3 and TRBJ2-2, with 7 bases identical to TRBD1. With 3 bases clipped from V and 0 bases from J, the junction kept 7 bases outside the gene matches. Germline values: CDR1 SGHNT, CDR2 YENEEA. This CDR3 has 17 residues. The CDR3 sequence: CASSFHSGGTNTGELFF. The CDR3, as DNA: TGTGCCAGCAGCTTCCATTCAGGGGGTACGAACACCGGGGAGCTGTTTTTT.

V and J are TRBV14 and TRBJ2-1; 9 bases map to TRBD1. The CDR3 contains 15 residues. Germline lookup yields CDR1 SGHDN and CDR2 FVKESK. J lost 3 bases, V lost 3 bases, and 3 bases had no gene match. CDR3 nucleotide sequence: TGTGCCAGCAGCCAGCGACAGGGGGTCTACAATGAGCAGTTCTTC. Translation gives CASSQRQGVYNEQFF.

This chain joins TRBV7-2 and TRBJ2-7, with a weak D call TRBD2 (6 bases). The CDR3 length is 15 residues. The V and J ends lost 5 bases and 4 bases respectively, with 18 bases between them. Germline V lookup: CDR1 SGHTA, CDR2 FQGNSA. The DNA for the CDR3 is TGTGCCAGCAGCCCCGCCGGGAGTGGCGGGTACGAGCAGTACTTC. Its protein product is CASSPAGSGGYEQYF.